A single TCR beta chain is shown here with its context. Its cognate antigen is unknown. CDR3 length equals 16 residues. Deletions cut 1 base from V and 0 bases from J, with 7 bases between. The V gene's germline CDR1 is SGHTA and CDR2 FQGTGA. The sample originates from a study of T cell responses to AZD1222 COVID-19 vaccine. Broader study findings: In a largely white British group with more females than males, clonal diversity was possibly underestimated. Spike regions recognized by vaccine-associated CD4 TCRs spanned the protein, led by 160-218 and 743-854.

Data came from immunoSEQ multiplex PCR; TCRdb stores just in-frame clones and leaves some out. The profile shows roughly 130,000 clones, just over 85% of them singletons. This sequence joins TRBV7-3 and TRBJ2-6; D may match TRBD1 or TRBD2 (5 bases each). The sample was peripheral blood, taken on day 0 of AZD1222 vaccination. The TCR sequence derives from an adult in good health. In DNA form, the CDR3 reads TGTGCCAGCAGCTTAAAGGGGAGCTCTGGGGCCAACGTCCTGACTTTC. This sequence encodes CASSLKGSSGANVLTF. Full variable domain (outside the CDR3, taken from reference TRBV7-3 and TRBJ2-6): GAGVSQTPSNKVTEKGKYVELRCDPISGHTALYWYRQSLGQGPEFLIYFQGTGAADDSGLPNDRFFAVRPEGSVSTLKIQRTERGDSAVYLCASSLKGSSGANVLTFGAGSRLTVL.